A selection of T cell receptor beta chains follows, all from one sample in a study of cytomegalovirus exposure and HLA in healthy donors. Data came from immunoSEQ multiplex PCR; TCRdb stores just in-frame clones and leaves some out. This table holds more than 100,000 clones, 75% to 80% found once. Material: PBMCs. The receptors here all came from a male donor in good health and CMV-seronegative. CDR3s include the opening cysteine and the closing phenylalanine or tryptophan. Fields, in order: J gene, clone size, D gene, V gene, CDR3 DNA, CDR3 protein. D genes are given only for firm matches. Size is omitted from some rows. Given values are once, few, many or a class for expanded clones.

j_gene: TRBJ1-2; abundance: once; d_gene: NA; v_gene: TRBV5-6; CDR3nt: TGTGCCAGCAGCCCGGGAGGACAGACGAACTATGGCTACACCTTC; CDR3aa: CASSPGGQTNYGYTF
j_gene: TRBJ1-4; abundance: NA; d_gene: TRBD1; v_gene: TRBV5-1; CDR3nt: TGCGCCAGCAGCACAGGACGGGACAGGGGTGAAAAACTGTTTTTT; CDR3aa: CASSTGRDRGEKLFF
j_gene: TRBJ2-2; abundance: NA; d_gene: NA; v_gene: TRBV6-6; CDR3nt: TGTGCCAGCAGCCGTCAGGTCGGGGACACCGGGGAGCTGTTTTTT; CDR3aa: CASSRQVGDTGELFF
j_gene: TRBJ2-5; abundance: NA; d_gene: TRBD1; v_gene: TRBV7-9; CDR3nt: TGTGCCAGCAGCCCAGGGGCCGGGACAGTTCAAGAGACCCAGTACTTC; CDR3aa: CASSPGAGTVQETQYF
j_gene: TRBJ2-3; abundance: once; d_gene: TRBD2; v_gene: TRBV7-9; CDR3nt: TGTGCCGCCCCGGACCGGGGGGGCGCAGATACGCAGTATTTT; CDR3aa: CAAPDRGGADTQYF
j_gene: TRBJ1-4; abundance: few; d_gene: NA; v_gene: TRBV5-8; CDR3nt: TGTGCCAGCAGTTCCCTCAGGGGTATGGATGAAAAACTGTTTTTT; CDR3aa: CASSSLRGMDEKLFF
j_gene: TRBJ2-2; abundance: NA; d_gene: NA; v_gene: TRBV29-1; CDR3nt: TGCAGCGTTAAACAGGGAATGAACACCGGGGAGCTGTTTTTT; CDR3aa: CSVKQGMNTGELFF
j_gene: TRBJ2-7; abundance: NA; d_gene: NA; v_gene: TRBV10-3; CDR3nt: TGTGCCATCAGTGAGTCGAGAACAGGGAAAGGTCAGCAGTACTTC; CDR3aa: CAISESRTGKGQQYF
j_gene: TRBJ2-3; abundance: NA; d_gene: NA; v_gene: TRBV10-1; CDR3nt: TGCGCCAGCAGTGAAACAGGAGCTAGCACAGATACGCAGTATTTT; CDR3aa: CASSETGASTDTQYF
j_gene: TRBJ2-5; abundance: NA; d_gene: NA; v_gene: TRBV4-2; CDR3nt: TGTGCCAGCAGCCAAGAATTATACGGAGAGACCCAGTACTTC; CDR3aa: CASSQELYGETQYF
j_gene: TRBJ2-7; abundance: NA; d_gene: NA; v_gene: TRBV6-1; CDR3nt: TGTGCCAGCAGTGCCCTCTTGTTCGAGCAGTACTTC; CDR3aa: CASSALLFEQYF
j_gene: TRBJ2-2; abundance: NA; d_gene: TRBD2; v_gene: TRBV9; CDR3nt: TGTGCCAGCAGCGTTACCGGGACTAGCGGGGGGGCCTGGAACACCGGGGAGCTGTTTTTT; CDR3aa: CASSVTGTSGGAWNTGELFF
j_gene: TRBJ1-3; abundance: NA; d_gene: NA; v_gene: TRBV30; CDR3nt: TGTGCCTGGAGTCTCGGAGGGGCCGCTGGAAACACCATATATTTT; CDR3aa: CAWSLGGAAGNTIYF
j_gene: TRBJ2-2; abundance: NA; d_gene: TRBD1; v_gene: TRBV5-6; CDR3nt: TGTGCCAGCAGCGAATCCGGGACAGGGTCCGGGGAGCTGTTTTTT; CDR3aa: CASSESGTGSGELFF
j_gene: TRBJ2-2; abundance: once; d_gene: NA; v_gene: TRBV11-3; CDR3nt: TGTGCCAGCAGCTTAGACAGGGTACAGACCGGGGAGCTGTTTTTT; CDR3aa: CASSLDRVQTGELFF
j_gene: TRBJ2-7; abundance: NA; d_gene: TRBD1; v_gene: TRBV11-2; CDR3nt: TGTGCCAGCAGCTTAGGGACAGGGAGTTACGAGCAGTACTTC; CDR3aa: CASSLGTGSYEQYF
j_gene: TRBJ2-5; abundance: once; d_gene: TRBD2; v_gene: TRBV5-4; CDR3nt: TGTGCCAGCAGCACTAGCGGGGGGGCCCGGGAGACCCAGTACTTC; CDR3aa: CASSTSGGARETQYF
j_gene: TRBJ2-2; abundance: NA; d_gene: NA; v_gene: TRBV9; CDR3nt: TGTGCCAGCAGCGCCCGGTTCTCCGGGGAGCTGTTTTTT; CDR3aa: CASSARFSGELFF
j_gene: TRBJ1-3; abundance: NA; d_gene: TRBD1; v_gene: TRBV2; CDR3nt: TGTGCCAGCCGCCCGGCCGGGACAGGGGGCGGAAACACCATATATTTT; CDR3aa: CASRPAGTGGGNTIYF
j_gene: TRBJ2-1; abundance: NA; d_gene: NA; v_gene: TRBV2; CDR3nt: TGTGCCAGCAGTGGGTTGGTAGCCGGTGAGCAGTTCTTC; CDR3aa: CASSGLVAGEQFF
j_gene: TRBJ2-5; abundance: NA; d_gene: TRBD1; v_gene: TRBV7-7; CDR3nt: TGTGCTAGCAGGGGGCCGGGCGAGACCCAGTACTTC; CDR3aa: CASRGPGETQYF
j_gene: TRBJ2-1; abundance: NA; d_gene: NA; v_gene: TRBV7-3; CDR3nt: TGTGCCAGCAGCTATATAAGCGGCAATGAGCAGTTCTTC; CDR3aa: CASSYISGNEQFF
j_gene: TRBJ1-4; abundance: NA; d_gene: NA; v_gene: TRBV11-2; CDR3nt: TGTGCCAGCAGCCTCGGTTACAGCGAAAAACTGTTTTTT; CDR3aa: CASSLGYSEKLFF
j_gene: TRBJ1-5; abundance: NA; d_gene: TRBD1; v_gene: TRBV19; CDR3nt: TGTGCCAGTAGTCGTGCCAGGGGGCCGGGAAGCAATCAGCCCCAGCATTTT; CDR3aa: CASSRARGPGSNQPQHF
j_gene: TRBJ1-4; abundance: NA; d_gene: TRBD1; v_gene: TRBV2; CDR3nt: TGTGCCAGCAGTCCGGGACAGCCGAATGAAAAACTGTTTTTT; CDR3aa: CASSPGQPNEKLFF
j_gene: TRBJ2-2; abundance: NA; d_gene: TRBD2; v_gene: TRBV4-1; CDR3nt: TGCGCCAGCAGCCAAGAACTAGCGGGGTGGAGGACCGGGGAGCTGTTTTTT; CDR3aa: CASSQELAGWRTGELFF
j_gene: TRBJ1-2; abundance: NA; d_gene: TRBD1; v_gene: TRBV15; CDR3nt: TGTGCCACCAGCAGAGATATTGTCTCTGGGACAGGGGTGGAGGGCTACACCTTC; CDR3aa: CATSRDIVSGTGVEGYTF
j_gene: TRBJ2-7; abundance: NA; d_gene: NA; v_gene: TRBV5-1; CDR3nt: TGCGCCAGCGGGCGGGGCGGAGGCTACGAGCAGTACTTC; CDR3aa: CASGRGGGYEQYF
j_gene: TRBJ2-1; abundance: few; d_gene: TRBD2; v_gene: TRBV6-5; CDR3nt: TGTGCCAGCAGTTACGGGGGGGGGAATGAGCAGTTCTTC; CDR3aa: CASSYGGGNEQFF
j_gene: TRBJ2-7; abundance: NA; d_gene: TRBD2; v_gene: TRBV30; CDR3nt: TGTGCCTGGAGGGACTATAGCGGGGGGTCTTCCTACGAGCAGTACTTC; CDR3aa: CAWRDYSGGSSYEQYF
j_gene: TRBJ1-1; abundance: NA; d_gene: NA; v_gene: TRBV7-9; CDR3nt: TGTGCCAGCAGCTTAGCGAGGGGGAGAAGGACTGAAGCTTTCTTT; CDR3aa: CASSLARGRRTEAFF
j_gene: TRBJ2-5; abundance: NA; d_gene: NA; v_gene: TRBV2; CDR3nt: TGTGCCAGCAGTGAGGGCAGCCAAGAGACCCAGTACTTC; CDR3aa: CASSEGSQETQYF
j_gene: TRBJ1-4; abundance: NA; d_gene: TRBD1; v_gene: TRBV7-9; CDR3nt: TGTGCCAGCAGCACAGAAACAGGGGGTGAGAGGGAAAAACTGTTTTTT; CDR3aa: CASSTETGGEREKLFF
j_gene: TRBJ1-6; abundance: NA; d_gene: TRBD1; v_gene: TRBV7-9; CDR3nt: TGTGCCAGCAGCTCGACAGGGAGGAATAATTCACCCCTCCACTTT; CDR3aa: CASSSTGRNNSPLHF
j_gene: TRBJ2-2; abundance: NA; d_gene: NA; v_gene: TRBV29-1; CDR3nt: TGCAGCGTCAACCGCGGGGGCGCGAACACCGGGGAGCTGTTTTTT; CDR3aa: CSVNRGGANTGELFF
j_gene: TRBJ1-2; abundance: NA; d_gene: NA; v_gene: TRBV18; CDR3nt: TGTGCCAGCTCACCTGACGTGGTCCTCGGGTATGGCTACACCTTC; CDR3aa: CASSPDVVLGYGYTF
j_gene: TRBJ1-4; abundance: NA; d_gene: TRBD1; v_gene: TRBV30; CDR3nt: TGTGCCTGGGCCGGGACAGCCGACGAAAAACTGTTTTTT; CDR3aa: CAWAGTADEKLFF
j_gene: TRBJ1-6; abundance: NA; d_gene: NA; v_gene: TRBV4-3; CDR3nt: TGCGCCAGCAGCCAAGCCGAGGGAGGAAATTCACCCCTCCACTTT; CDR3aa: CASSQAEGGNSPLHF
j_gene: TRBJ2-3; abundance: NA; d_gene: NA; v_gene: TRBV9; CDR3nt: TGTGCCAGCAGCGCCTGGGGAGGCGGGAGCACAGATACGCAGTATTTT; CDR3aa: CASSAWGGGSTDTQYF
j_gene: TRBJ1-4; abundance: NA; d_gene: NA; v_gene: TRBV7-2; CDR3nt: TGTGCCAGCAGCGCCGGGGGGGCACGGGAAAAACTGTTTTTT; CDR3aa: CASSAGGAREKLFF
j_gene: TRBJ1-3; abundance: NA; d_gene: TRBD1; v_gene: TRBV19; CDR3nt: TGTGCCAGTAGTTACGGGACAGGGTTAGGAAACACCATATATTTT; CDR3aa: CASSYGTGLGNTIYF
j_gene: TRBJ1-6; abundance: NA; d_gene: TRBD1; v_gene: TRBV15; CDR3nt: TGTGCCACCAGCAGTCTCTTGGACAGGGAGGGTTCACCCCTCCACTTT; CDR3aa: CATSSLLDREGSPLHF
j_gene: TRBJ2-3; abundance: NA; d_gene: TRBD2; v_gene: TRBV6-6; CDR3nt: TGTGCCAGCAGTTACTTACTAGCGGGGTTAACAGATACGCAGTATTTT; CDR3aa: CASSYLLAGLTDTQYF
j_gene: TRBJ2-1; abundance: NA; d_gene: NA; v_gene: TRBV29-1; CDR3nt: TGCAGCGTTGAGGGCTTAGCGGCCAATGAGCAGTTCTTC; CDR3aa: CSVEGLAANEQFF
j_gene: TRBJ2-1; abundance: NA; d_gene: NA; v_gene: TRBV7-9; CDR3nt: TGTGCCAGCAGCCCTCGAGGTCCCTCCTTAAATGAGCAGTTCTTC; CDR3aa: CASSPRGPSLNEQFF
j_gene: TRBJ1-5; abundance: NA; d_gene: NA; v_gene: TRBV7-2; CDR3nt: TGTGCCAGCAGCTTAGGAGGGCATAGCGGCCAGCCCCAGCATTTT; CDR3aa: CASSLGGHSGQPQHF
j_gene: TRBJ1-4; abundance: few; d_gene: NA; v_gene: TRBV6-5; CDR3nt: TGTGCCAGCAGTGGCCTGAATGGAACTAATGAAAAACTGTTTTTT; CDR3aa: CASSGLNGTNEKLFF
j_gene: TRBJ2-1; abundance: NA; d_gene: TRBD1; v_gene: TRBV19; CDR3nt: TGTGCCAGTACCCCGGACAGGGGTTTCGATGAGCAGTTCTTC; CDR3aa: CASTPDRGFDEQFF
j_gene: TRBJ2-2; abundance: NA; d_gene: TRBD2; v_gene: TRBV5-4; CDR3nt: TGTGCCAGCAGCTTAATTAGCGGGGGGAACACCGGGGAGCTGTTTTTT; CDR3aa: CASSLISGGNTGELFF
j_gene: TRBJ1-3; abundance: NA; d_gene: NA; v_gene: TRBV6-1; CDR3nt: TGTGCCAGCAGTGATCTGTTCTCTGGAAACACCATATATTTT; CDR3aa: CASSDLFSGNTIYF
j_gene: TRBJ2-3; abundance: NA; d_gene: TRBD1; v_gene: TRBV30; CDR3nt: TGTGCCTGGAGTGCCCTGGGGACAGATTACAAACCCTCCACAGATACGCAGTATTTT; CDR3aa: CAWSALGTDYKPSTDTQYF
j_gene: TRBJ1-1; abundance: NA; d_gene: NA; v_gene: TRBV6-5; CDR3nt: TGTGCCAGCTGGAGGGACCCCGCGTACACTGAAGCTTTCTTT; CDR3aa: CASWRDPAYTEAFF
j_gene: TRBJ2-3; abundance: NA; d_gene: NA; v_gene: TRBV6-1; CDR3nt: TGTGCCAGCAGTGAATTGGTGGGAGGGGGTACAGATACGCAGTATTTT; CDR3aa: CASSELVGGGTDTQYF
j_gene: TRBJ2-1; abundance: NA; d_gene: NA; v_gene: TRBV18; CDR3nt: TGTGCCAGCTCACCAATGTCCGGGGACTACAATGAGCAGTTCTTC; CDR3aa: CASSPMSGDYNEQFF
j_gene: TRBJ2-7; abundance: NA; d_gene: NA; v_gene: TRBV30; CDR3nt: TGTGCCTGGAGGACGGGTACCTACGAGCAGTACTTC; CDR3aa: CAWRTGTYEQYF
j_gene: TRBJ2-5; abundance: once; d_gene: NA; v_gene: TRBV20-1; CDR3nt: TGCACCGCCCCCAGGGGAGAGACCCAGTACTTC; CDR3aa: CTAPRGETQYF
j_gene: TRBJ2-4; abundance: NA; d_gene: TRBD1; v_gene: TRBV5-1; CDR3nt: TGCGCCAGCAGCTCCTCCCCGCTGAAAACAGGGGACAGCATTCAGTACTTC; CDR3aa: CASSSSPLKTGDSIQYF
j_gene: TRBJ1-3; abundance: few; d_gene: NA; v_gene: TRBV7-9; CDR3nt: TGTGCCAGCAGCCCCGGGGATAGGGACACCATATATTTT; CDR3aa: CASSPGDRDTIYF
j_gene: TRBJ2-3; abundance: NA; d_gene: TRBD2; v_gene: TRBV9; CDR3nt: TGTGCCAGCAGCGTAGCGTCGGGGGGGCCGCGGGATACGCAGTATTTT; CDR3aa: CASSVASGGPRDTQYF
j_gene: TRBJ1-2; abundance: NA; d_gene: TRBD1; v_gene: TRBV7-8; CDR3nt: TGTGCCAGCAGCTTAACAGGGGGCTTAAACTATGGCTACACCTTC; CDR3aa: CASSLTGGLNYGYTF